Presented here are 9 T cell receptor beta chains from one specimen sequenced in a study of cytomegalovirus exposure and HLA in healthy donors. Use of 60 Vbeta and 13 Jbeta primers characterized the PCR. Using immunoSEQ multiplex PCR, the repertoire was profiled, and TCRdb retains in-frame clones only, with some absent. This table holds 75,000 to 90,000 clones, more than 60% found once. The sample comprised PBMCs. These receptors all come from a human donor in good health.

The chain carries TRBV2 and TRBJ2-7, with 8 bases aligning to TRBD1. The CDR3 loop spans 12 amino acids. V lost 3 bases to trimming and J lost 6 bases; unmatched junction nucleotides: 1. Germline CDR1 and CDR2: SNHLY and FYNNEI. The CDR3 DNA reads TGTGCCAGCAGTGACAGGGGGCTCGAGCAGTACTTC. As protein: CASSDRGLEQYF.

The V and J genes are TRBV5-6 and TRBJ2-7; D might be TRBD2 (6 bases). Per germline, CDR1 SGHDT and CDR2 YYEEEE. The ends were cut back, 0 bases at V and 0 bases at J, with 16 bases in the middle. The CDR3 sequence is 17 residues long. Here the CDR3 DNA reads TGTGCCAGCAGCTTGGAGGCCGGAGGGTTTAGCTCCTACGAGCAGTACTTC. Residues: CASSLEAGGFSSYEQYF.

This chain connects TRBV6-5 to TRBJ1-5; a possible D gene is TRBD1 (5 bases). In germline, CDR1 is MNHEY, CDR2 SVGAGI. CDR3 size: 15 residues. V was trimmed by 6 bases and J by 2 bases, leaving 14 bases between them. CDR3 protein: CASRPRGDGNQPQHF. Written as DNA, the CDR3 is TGTGCCAGCAGGCCTCGGGGGGATGGCAATCAGCCCCAGCATTTT.

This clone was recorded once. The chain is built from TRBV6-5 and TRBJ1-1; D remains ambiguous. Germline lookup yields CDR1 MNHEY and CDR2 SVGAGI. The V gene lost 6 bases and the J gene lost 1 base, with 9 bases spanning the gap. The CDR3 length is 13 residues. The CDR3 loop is CASSLIRNTEAFF. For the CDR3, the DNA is TGTGCCAGCAGCCTAATTAGGAACACTGAAGCTTTCTTT.

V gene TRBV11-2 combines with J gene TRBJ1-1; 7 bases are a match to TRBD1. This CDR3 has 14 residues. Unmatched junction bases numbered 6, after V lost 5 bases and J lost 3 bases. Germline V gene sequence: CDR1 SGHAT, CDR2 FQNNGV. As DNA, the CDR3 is TGTGCCAGCAGCCCCAGGGGGAGGCACACTGAAGCTTTCTTT. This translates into CASSPRGRHTEAFF.

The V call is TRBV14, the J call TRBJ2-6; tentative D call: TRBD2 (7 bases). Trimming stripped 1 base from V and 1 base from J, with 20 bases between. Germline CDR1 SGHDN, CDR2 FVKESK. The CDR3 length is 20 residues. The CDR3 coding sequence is TGTGCCAGCAGCCAAGGACGGGGGGCATCCTGGAAATCTGGGGCCAACGTCCTGACTTTC. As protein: CASSQGRGASWKSGANVLTF.

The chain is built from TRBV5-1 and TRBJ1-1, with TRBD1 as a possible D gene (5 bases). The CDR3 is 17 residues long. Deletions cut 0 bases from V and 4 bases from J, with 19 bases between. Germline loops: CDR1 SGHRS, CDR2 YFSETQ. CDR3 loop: CASSLGPRKGRSTEAFF. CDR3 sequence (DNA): TGCGCCAGCAGCTTGGGCCCTCGAAAGGGGAGGAGCACTGAAGCTTTCTTT. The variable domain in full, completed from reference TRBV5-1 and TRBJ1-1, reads KAGVTQTPRYLIKTRGQQVTLSCSPISGHRSVSWYQQTPGQGLQFLFEYFSETQRNKGNFPGRFSGRQFSNSRSEMNVSTLELGDSALYLCASSLGPRKGRSTEAFFGQGTRLTVV.

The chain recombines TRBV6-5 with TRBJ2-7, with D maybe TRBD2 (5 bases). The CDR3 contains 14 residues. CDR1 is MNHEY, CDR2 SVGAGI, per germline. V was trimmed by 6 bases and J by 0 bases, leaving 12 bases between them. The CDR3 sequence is CASRPGEPSYEQYF. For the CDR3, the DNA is TGTGCCAGCAGGCCCGGGGAGCCCTCCTACGAGCAGTACTTC.

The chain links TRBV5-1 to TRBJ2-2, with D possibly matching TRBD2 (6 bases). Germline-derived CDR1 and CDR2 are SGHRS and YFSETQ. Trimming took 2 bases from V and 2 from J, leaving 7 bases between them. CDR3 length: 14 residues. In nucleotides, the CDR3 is TGCGCCAGCAGCTTCGGGACTAACACCGGGGAGCTGTTTTTT. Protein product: CASSFGTNTGELFF.